This TCR beta chain was sequenced for a study of blood T cell dynamics during melanoma immunotherapy. About the research overall: Metastatic melanoma patients received first-line pembrolizumab or nivolumab plus ipilimumab.

Germline loops: CDR1 ENHRY, CDR2 SYGVKD. V was cut by 3 bases and J by 3 bases, with 14 bases left in between. CDR3 length equals 15 residues. Described time point: pre-treatment baseline. Apart from a couple of fast progressors, RECIST 1.1 response was judged 12 weeks post-infusion. No patient had earlier systemic cancer treatment, concurrent immunosuppressants, or another active cancer. TCRdb's table, derived via immunoSEQ multiplex PCR, lists solely in-frame clones and lacks some. The table has under 4,500 clones, around 96% seen once. The rearrangement links TRBV10-3 to TRBJ1-1; D remains ambiguous. This clonotype was sampled from a human donor with melanoma. The source was effector memory CD8+ T cells from blood, collected from a patient treated with checkpoint blockade. CDR3 residues: CAISDPGPGDTEAFF. CDR3 bases: TGTGCCATCAGTGACCCCGGGCCTGGGGACACTGAAGCTTTCTTT.